This T cell receptor beta chain was recovered during a study of blood T cell repertoires in COVID-19. Overall study context: PBMCs, B-cell-depleted T cells, or T cells were the source of the cDNA or gDNA that made up the material.

The CDR3 has 13 residues. The germline V gene has CDR1 SGHTA and CDR2 FQGTGA. V gave up 3 bases and J gave up 6 bases, with 8 bases separating them. In the authors' workflow: Using reference gene primer amplification, nucleated cell counts were estimated. Clones were read by immunoSEQ multiplex PCR, and TCRdb kept only the in-frame ones, dropping some. The DNA gave D and trimming, while V, J and clone size come from that table. The data show some 310,000 clones, nearly 90% seen once. Specimen: peripheral blood. The gene calls are TRBV7-3 and TRBJ2-2, with D perhaps matching TRBD2 (5 bases). The receptor's source is a woman aged 40 to 50 with COVID-19, enrolled during active disease. CDR3 protein: CASSLRVAGELFF. DNA of the CDR3: TGTGCCAGCAGCTTGAGGGTTGCCGGGGAGCTGTTTTTT.